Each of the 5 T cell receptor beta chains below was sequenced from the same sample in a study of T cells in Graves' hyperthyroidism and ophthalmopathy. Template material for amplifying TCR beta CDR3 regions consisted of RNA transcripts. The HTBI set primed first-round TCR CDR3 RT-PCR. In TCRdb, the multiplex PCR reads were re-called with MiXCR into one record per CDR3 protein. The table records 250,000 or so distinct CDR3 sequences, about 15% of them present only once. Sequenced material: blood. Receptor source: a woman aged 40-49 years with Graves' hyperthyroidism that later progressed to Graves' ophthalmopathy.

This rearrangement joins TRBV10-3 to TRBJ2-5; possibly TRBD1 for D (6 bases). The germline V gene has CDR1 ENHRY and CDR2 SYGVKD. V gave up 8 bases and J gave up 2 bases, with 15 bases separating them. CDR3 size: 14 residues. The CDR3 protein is CAISRGVSQETQYF. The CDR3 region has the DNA TGTGCCATCTCCAGGGGTGTTTCTCAAGAGACCCAGTACTTC.

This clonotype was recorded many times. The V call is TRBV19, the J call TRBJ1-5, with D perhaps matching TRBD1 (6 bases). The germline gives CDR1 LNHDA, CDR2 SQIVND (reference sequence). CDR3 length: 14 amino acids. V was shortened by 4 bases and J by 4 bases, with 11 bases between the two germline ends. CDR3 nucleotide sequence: TGTGCCAGTAGTAAGGGGGGGGGGAATCAGCCCCAGCATTTT. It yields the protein CASSKGGGNQPQHF.

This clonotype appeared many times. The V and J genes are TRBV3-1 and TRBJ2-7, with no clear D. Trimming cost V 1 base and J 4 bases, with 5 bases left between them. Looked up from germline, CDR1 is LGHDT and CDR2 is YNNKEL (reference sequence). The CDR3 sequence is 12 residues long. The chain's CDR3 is CASSQVHYEQYF. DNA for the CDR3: TGTGCCAGCAGCCAAGTCCATTACGAGCAGTACTTC.

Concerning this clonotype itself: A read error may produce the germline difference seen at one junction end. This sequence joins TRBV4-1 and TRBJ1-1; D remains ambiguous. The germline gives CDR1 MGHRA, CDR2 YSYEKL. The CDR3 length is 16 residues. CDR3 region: CASSQPPAGVNTEAFF. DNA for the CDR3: TGCGCCAGCAGCCAACCTCCCGCCGGGGTGAACACTGAGGCTTTCTTT.

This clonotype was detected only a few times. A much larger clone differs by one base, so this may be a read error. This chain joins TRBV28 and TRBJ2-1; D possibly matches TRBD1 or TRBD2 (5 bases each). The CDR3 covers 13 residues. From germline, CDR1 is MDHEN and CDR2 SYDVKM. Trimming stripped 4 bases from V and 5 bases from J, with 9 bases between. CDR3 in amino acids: CASSSGRDNEQFF. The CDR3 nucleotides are TGTGCCAGCAGTTCGGGGCGGGACAATGAGCAGTTCTTC.